The rows below give T cell receptor beta chains drawn from one sample of a study of T cell responses to AZD1222 COVID-19 vaccine. Clones were read by immunoSEQ multiplex PCR, and TCRdb kept only the in-frame ones, dropping some. The table includes roughly 120,000 clones, approximately 89% detected once. The sequences come from peripheral blood, collected on day 0 of AZD1222 vaccination. The receptor set was obtained from an adult in good health. CDR3s include the opening cysteine and the closing phenylalanine or tryptophan. The order of the fields is V gene, D gene, J gene, clone size, CDR3 protein, CDR3 DNA. D genes are given only for firm matches. The listing skips clone size in some rows; elsewhere it reads once, few, many or a size class.

TRBV11-2	TRBD1	TRBJ2-1	.	CASSSGQGTYNEQFF	TGTGCCAGCAGCTCCGGACAGGGCACCTACAATGAGCAGTTCTTC
TRBV11-2	TRBD1	TRBJ1-1	once	CASSSGQGVPEAFF	TGTGCCAGCAGCTCGGGACAGGGGGTGCCTGAAGCTTTCTTT
TRBV6-5	.	TRBJ2-7	.	CASSYSRAGDYEQYF	TGTGCCAGCAGTTACTCGCGGGCAGGGGACTACGAGCAGTACTTC
TRBV4-2	.	TRBJ1-3	.	CAIATAKQGSGNTIYF	TGTGCCATCGCGACCGCGAAGCAGGGGTCTGGAAACACCATATATTTT
TRBV5-4	.	TRBJ1-4	.	CASSRGQPATNEKLFF	TGTGCCAGCAGCAGAGGACAGCCAGCAACTAATGAAAAACTGTTTTTT
TRBV6-5	TRBD1	TRBJ1-5	.	CASSPTGSQEHF	TGTGCCAGCAGTCCGACAGGGTCCCAGGAGCATTTT
TRBV7-2	.	TRBJ1-3	.	CASSLDRHSGNTIYF	TGTGCCAGCAGCTTAGACAGGCACTCTGGAAACACCATATATTTT
TRBV18	.	TRBJ1-1	.	CASSPPVGGFNTEAFF	TGTGCCAGCTCACCACCCGTCGGGGGCTTCAACACTGAAGCTTTCTTT
TRBV3-1/TRBV3-2	.	TRBJ2-5	medium-sized	CASSQRRAQETQYF	TGTGCCAGCAGCCAAAGGAGGGCCCAAGAGACCCAGTACTTC
TRBV10-3	TRBD2	TRBJ2-5	.	CAISDHGGEETQYF	TGTGCCATCAGTGATCATGGGGGGGAGGAGACCCAGTACTTC
TRBV19	TRBD1	TRBJ1-1	few	CASSNRGLNTEAFF	TGTGCCAGTAGTAACAGGGGGCTAAACACTGAAGCTTTCTTT
TRBV28	.	TRBJ1-5	.	CASQGSDQPQHF	TGTGCCAGTCAAGGGAGCGATCAGCCCCAGCATTTT
TRBV4-1	.	TRBJ1-3	.	CASSPGQLSGNTIYF	TGCGCCAGCAGCCCTGGACAACTCTCTGGAAACACCATATATTTT
TRBV6-5	.	TRBJ2-3	.	CASSRRGTDTQYF	TGTGCCAGCAGCCGCAGGGGAACAGATACGCAGTATTTT
TRBV2	TRBD1	TRBJ1-3	.	CASKDRVSGNTIYF	TGTGCCAGCAAGGACAGGGTCTCTGGAAACACCATATATTTT
TRBV12-3/TRBV12-4	.	TRBJ1-2	.	CASSYEGGYTF	TGTGCCAGCAGTTATGAAGGGGGCTACACCTTC
TRBV6-1	TRBD2	TRBJ2-1	.	CASSEVAGGYNEQFF	TGTGCCAGCAGTGAAGTAGCGGGGGGGTACAATGAGCAGTTCTTC
TRBV11-3	TRBD1	TRBJ2-2	.	CASSSGTGGSGELFF	TGTGCCAGCAGCTCGGGGACAGGGGGGTCCGGGGAGCTGTTTTTT
TRBV24-1	.	TRBJ2-2	.	CATSDQTNTGELFF	TGTGCCACCAGTGATCAGACGAACACCGGGGAGCTGTTTTTT
TRBV19	.	TRBJ2-4	.	CASSGLSGDRYIQYF	TGTGCCAGTAGTGGCCTTTCAGGGGATAGGTACATTCAGTACTTC
TRBV6-1	.	TRBJ2-4	.	CASSEARRERADF	TGTGCCAGCAGTGAAGCCCGCAGGGAGAGGGCGGACTTC
TRBV27	.	TRBJ1-1	.	CASSYGSGTEAFF	TGTGCCAGCAGTTACGGGTCTGGCACTGAAGCTTTCTTT
TRBV9	.	TRBJ2-5	.	CASSVAGSETQYF	TGTGCCAGCAGCGTAGCAGGGTCCGAGACCCAGTACTTC
TRBV19	TRBD1	TRBJ1-2	.	CASSNRQGNYGYTF	TGTGCCAGTAGTAACCGACAGGGGAACTATGGCTACACCTTC
TRBV2	.	TRBJ1-2	.	CASSDIGGSDGYTF	TGTGCCAGCAGTGACATTGGGGGGTCGGATGGCTACACCTTC
TRBV5-1	TRBD1	TRBJ2-1	few	CASSSGTGTNEQFF	TGCGCCAGCAGCTCAGGGACAGGGACCAATGAGCAGTTCTTC
TRBV6-2/TRBV6-3	.	TRBJ2-3	.	CASSYAGGRGTDTQYF	TGTGCCAGCAGTTACGCCGGGGGGCGGGGGACAGATACGCAGTATTTT
TRBV19	.	TRBJ1-1	few	CASRSWTLNTEAFF	TGTGCCAGTAGGAGTTGGACCCTGAACACTGAAGCTTTCTTT
TRBV12-3/TRBV12-4	.	TRBJ2-7	.	CASSLVSSYEQYF	TGTGCCAGCAGTTTGGTGAGCTCCTACGAGCAGTACTTC
TRBV27	.	TRBJ2-3	few	CASSIYYTDTQYF	TGTGCCAGCAGTATTTATTATACAGATACGCAGTATTTT
TRBV11-1	.	TRBJ1-4	.	CASSLTGNEKLFF	TGTGCCAGCAGCTTAACCGGAAATGAAAAACTGTTTTTT
TRBV19	.	TRBJ2-7	.	CASRREGAREQYF	TGTGCCAGTAGGAGGGAGGGGGCGCGCGAGCAGTACTTC
TRBV19	TRBD1	TRBJ1-2	.	CASSTDGDSSGYTF	TGTGCCAGTAGTACTGATGGGGACAGCAGTGGCTACACCTTC